This T cell receptor (beta chain) was identified in a study of shared clonotypes between healthy human individuals. Produced via immunoSEQ multiplex PCR; TCRdb's table is partial and in-frame only. Counted here are over 2 million clones, 90% to 95% occurring once; the ten biggest clones make up roughly 0.13%. The CDR3 sequence is 12 residues long. The germline gives CDR1 SGHVS, CDR2 FNYEAQ. V gave up 6 bases and J gave up 1 base, with 7 bases separating them. For this clone: Its cognate antigen is unknown.

Regarding the study as a whole: Relative to their counterparts shared across all four donors, non-shared clonotypes exhibited diminished generation probabilities. Memory subsets generally showed smaller estimated richness than naive subsets did.

This TCR derives from a man in his late teens or twenties in good health. Sequenced: naive CD4+ T cells sorted from blood. This sample's subset: CD45RA+ positively selected. The chain is built from TRBV7-6 and TRBJ2-7; no firm D call. CDR3 bases: TGTGCCAGCAGTAACCCTTCCTACGAGCAGTACTTC. This sequence encodes CASSNPSYEQYF. Full variable domain (remainder filled in from reference TRBV7-6 and TRBJ2-7): GAGVSQSPRYKVTKRGQDVALRCDPISGHVSLYWYRQALGQGPEFLTYFNYEAQQDKSGLPNDRFSAERPEGSISTLTIQRTEQRDSAMYRCASSNPSYEQYFGPGTRLTVT.